One sample yielded the 5 T cell receptor beta chains listed below, sequenced in a study of human T cells and chemical hapten exposure. As for time point: pre-sensitization, week 0. The treatment here: therapeutic diphenylcyclopropenone sensitization with weekly scalp DPC. TCRdb independently ran MiXCR on the RACE reads; one entry per CDR3 protein. The sample holds tens of thousands of distinct CDR3 sequences, roughly 8.8% seen once. Sequencing used whole blood, obtained in connection with sensitization to the hapten diphenylcyclopropenone (DPC). The receptors originated from a woman between 40 and 55 years old with alopecia areata. Some clones in this sample may be carry-over from other donors' samples.

This clonotype was recorded a few times. The chain is built from TRBV5-1 and TRBJ2-1; D gene uncertain. V was pared by 4 bases and J by 0 bases, with 8 bases between. This CDR3 spans 14 amino acids. Germline V gives CDR1 SGHRS, CDR2 YFSETQ. The DNA for the CDR3 is TGCGCCAGCAGCATCGTAGGCTCCTACAATGAGCAGTTCTTC. Encoded protein: CASSIVGSYNEQFF.

This clonotype has ten or more counts. The chain links TRBV18 to TRBJ2-3; D is unresolved. The germline V and J ends were trimmed by 6 bases and 1 base, with 8 bases remaining between them. CDR3 length equals 13 residues. The germline V gene encodes CDR1 KGHSH and CDR2 LQKENI. This chain's CDR3 is CASSPDRTDTQYF. In DNA form, the CDR3 reads TGTGCCAGCTCCCCAGACCGCACAGATACGCAGTATTTT. The full variable domain, with the rest looked up from reference TRBV18 and TRBJ2-3, is NAGVMQNPRHLVRRRGQEARLRCSPMKGHSHVYWYRQLPEEGLKFMVYLQKENIIDESGMPKERFSAEFPKEGPSILRIQQVVRGDSAAYFCASSPDRTDTQYFGPGTRLTVL.

A few counts support this clonotype. The chain recombines TRBV6-5 with TRBJ1-2; a weak D match, TRBD1 (6 bases). Trimming cost V 6 bases and J 6 bases, with 11 bases left between them. CDR1 is MNHEY, CDR2 SVGAGI, per germline. The CDR3 length is 12 residues. CDR3 DNA: TGTGCCAGCAGCCAAACAGGGCATGGCTACACCTTC. It codes for CASSQTGHGYTF.

This clonotype was seen more than once but under ten times. The CDR3 DNA reads as TGTGCCAGCAGTTGGACAGGGAGGGCTGGGGCCAACGTCCTGACTTTC. This codes for CASSWTGRAGANVLTF. The rearrangement uses TRBV27 and TRBJ2-6; D might be TRBD1 (8 bases). Germline V gene lookup returns CDR1 MNHEY and CDR2 SMNVEV (reference sequence). The ends were cut back, 4 bases at V and 2 bases at J, with 12 bases in the middle. The length of the CDR3 is 16 residues.

This chain connects TRBV15 to TRBJ2-6, with D hard to call. The length of the CDR3 is 16 residues. V was pared by 0 bases and J by 0 bases, with 6 bases between. Germline V CDR1 and CDR2: LNHNV, YYDKDF (reference sequence). CDR3 coding DNA: TGTGCCACCAGCAGAGATAGTGACTCTGGGGCCAACGTCCTGACTTTC. As protein: CATSRDSDSGANVLTF.